This TCR beta chain appears in the sequencing data of a study of shared clonotypes between healthy human individuals. Healthy adults negative for HIV, lacking recent acute infections or vaccinations, served as donors. A note on this clone: Its antigen is undetermined.

Trimming at V came to 5 bases and at J to 6 bases, leaving 13 bases not matched to a gene. The CDR3 length is 15 residues. Per the germline V gene, CDR1 is SGHTA and CDR2 is FQGNSA. Researchers divided each subset's genomic DNA evenly across several immunoSEQ plates. Produced via immunoSEQ multiplex PCR; TCRdb's table is partial and in-frame only. The sample records 2.5 million or so clones, 85% to 95% being singletons. Study results and caveats: What naive subsets generally showed was a larger estimated richness than memory subsets showed.

This receptor was taken from a man younger than 35 in good health. Sequenced material: naive CD4+ T cells sorted from blood. As to subset: CD45RA+ positively selected. The chain uses TRBV7-2 and TRBJ2-7; TRBD2 agrees at 7 bases. The CDR3 DNA reads TGTGCCAGCAGCGTGGATAGACTAGCTGGGCGCGAGCAGTACTTC. Translated: CASSVDRLAGREQYF. The whole variable domain, filled in from reference TRBV7-2 and TRBJ2-7, reads GAGVSQSPSNKVTEKGKDVELRCDPISGHTALYWYRQSLGQGLEFLIYFQGNSAPDKSGLPSDRFSAERTGGSVSTLTIQRTQQEDSAVYLCASSVDRLAGREQYFGPGTRLTVT.